This T cell receptor beta chain was retrieved from a study of human T cells and chemical hapten exposure. Time point defined: healthy volunteer bleed at 6 weeks. Total RNA came from unfractionated whole blood. TCRdb re-called the RACE reads through MiXCR, storing one row per CDR3 protein. Seen here are some 81,000 distinct CDR3 sequences, about 8.6% observed once, and the top ten hold roughly 1.6%. This CDR3 contains 13 residues. V was pared by 0 bases and J by 7 bases, with 5 bases between. Germline V CDR1 and CDR2: SGDLS, YYNGEE. The V gene is TRBV9, the J gene TRBJ1-6; no clear D gene. The sample comprised whole blood. The source of this sequence is a female donor in good health. Some clones in this sample may be carry-over from other donors' samples. The CDR3 sequence is CASSVVGNSPLHF. CDR3 coding DNA: TGTGCCAGCAGCGTAGTCGGGAATTCACCCCTCCACTTT.